This TCR beta chain was found in a study of graft-versus-host responses after intestinal transplantation. Study-level points and caveats: Peak circulating GvH clone levels tracked with early post-transplant HvG declines.

The germline gives CDR1 MDHEN, CDR2 SYDVKM. The CDR3 has 13 amino acids. Trimming took off 6 bases at V and 5 bases at J, with 11 bases between the two ends. On this clone: The antigen is undetermined.

TCRdb's table, derived via immunoSEQ multiplex PCR, lists solely in-frame clones and lacks some. This sample has some 82,000 clones, with around 86% found just once. The TCR sequence derives from a human donor who was the organ donor for an intestinal transplant. Sequenced material: unstimulated CD8+ T cells sorted from spleen or lymph node cells, taken before transplant. The chain has TRBV28 and TRBJ1-5, with D unresolved. The CDR3 is CASRYIGDQPQHF. In nucleotides, the CDR3 is TGTGCCAGCAGATATATTGGGGATCAGCCCCAGCATTTT. Full variable domain (rest looked up from reference TRBV28 and TRBJ1-5): DVKVTQSSRYLVKRTGEKVFLECVQDMDHENMFWYRQDPGLGLRLIYFSYDVKMKEKGDIPEGYSVSREKKERFSLILESASTNQTSMYLCASRYIGDQPQHFGDGTRLSIL.